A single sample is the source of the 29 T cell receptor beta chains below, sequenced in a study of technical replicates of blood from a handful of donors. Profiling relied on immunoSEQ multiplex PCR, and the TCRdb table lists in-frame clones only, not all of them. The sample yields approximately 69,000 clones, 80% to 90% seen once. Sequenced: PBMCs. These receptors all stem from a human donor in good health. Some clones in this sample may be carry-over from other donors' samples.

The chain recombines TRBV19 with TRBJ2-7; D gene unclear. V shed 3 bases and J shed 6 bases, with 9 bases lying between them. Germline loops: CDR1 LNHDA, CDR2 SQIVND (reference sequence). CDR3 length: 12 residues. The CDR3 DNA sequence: TGTGCCAGTAGTATGATGGCAGGCGAGCAGTACTTC. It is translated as CASSMMAGEQYF.

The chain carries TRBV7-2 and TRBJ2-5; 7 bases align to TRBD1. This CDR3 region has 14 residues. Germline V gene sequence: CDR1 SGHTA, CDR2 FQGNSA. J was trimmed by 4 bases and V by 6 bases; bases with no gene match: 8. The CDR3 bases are TGTGCCAGCAGAGCGGACAGGATGAGAGAGACCCAGTACTTC. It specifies CASRADRMRETQYF.

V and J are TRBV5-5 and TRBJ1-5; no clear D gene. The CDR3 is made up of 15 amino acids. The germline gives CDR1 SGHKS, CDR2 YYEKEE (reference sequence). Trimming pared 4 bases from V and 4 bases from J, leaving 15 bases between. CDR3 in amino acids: CASSLRLSGNQPQHF. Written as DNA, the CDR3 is TGTGCCAGCAGCCTGAGGTTATCGGGGAATCAGCCCCAGCATTTT.

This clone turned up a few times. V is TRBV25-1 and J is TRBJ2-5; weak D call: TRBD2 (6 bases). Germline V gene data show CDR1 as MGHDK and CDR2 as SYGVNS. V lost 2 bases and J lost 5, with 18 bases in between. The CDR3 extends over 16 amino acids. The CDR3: CASSERRGAGGETQYF. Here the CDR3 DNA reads TGTGCCAGCAGTGAACGGAGGGGTGCAGGCGGCGAGACCCAGTACTTC.

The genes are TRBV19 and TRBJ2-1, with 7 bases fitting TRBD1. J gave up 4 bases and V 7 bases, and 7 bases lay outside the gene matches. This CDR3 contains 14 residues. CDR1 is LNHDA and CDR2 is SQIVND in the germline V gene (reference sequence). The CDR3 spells CASKPGQWYNEQFF. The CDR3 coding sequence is TGTGCCAGTAAGCCGGGACAGTGGTACAATGAGCAGTTCTTC.

The CDR3 nucleotides read TGTGCCAGCGGACAGGGGGCCCCCTTGGCTGAGCAGTTCTTC. Residues: CASGQGAPLAEQFF. The chain carries TRBV6-1 and TRBJ2-1; 11 nucleotides match TRBD1. CDR3 length: 14 residues. V was pared by 8 bases and J by 9 bases, with 9 bases of the junction left unmatched. Per the germline V gene, CDR1 is MNHNS and CDR2 is SASEGT.

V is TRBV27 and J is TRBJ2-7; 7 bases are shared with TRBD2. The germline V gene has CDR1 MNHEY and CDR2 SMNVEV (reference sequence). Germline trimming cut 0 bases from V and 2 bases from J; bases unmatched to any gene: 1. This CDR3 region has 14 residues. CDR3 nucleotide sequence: TGTGCCAGCAGTTTATCGGCGGGAGCCTACGAGCAGTACTTC. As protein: CASSLSAGAYEQYF.

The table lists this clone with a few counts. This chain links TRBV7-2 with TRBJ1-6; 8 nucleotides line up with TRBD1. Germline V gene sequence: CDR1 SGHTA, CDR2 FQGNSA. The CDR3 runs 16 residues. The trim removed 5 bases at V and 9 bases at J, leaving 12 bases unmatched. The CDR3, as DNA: TGTGCCAGCAGCAATACCGGGACAGGAGTTTTTTCACCCCTCCACTTT. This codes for CASSNTGTGVFSPLHF.

The CDR3 DNA reads TGTGCCAGCAGCTTGCAGGGAAACACTGAAGCTTTCTTT. This sequence encodes CASSLQGNTEAFF. This chain connects TRBV7-3 to TRBJ1-1; tentatively, D is TRBD1 (5 bases). V was pared by 3 bases and J by 2 bases, with 7 bases between. CDR3 size: 13 residues. Germline V lookup: CDR1 SGHTA, CDR2 FQGTGA.

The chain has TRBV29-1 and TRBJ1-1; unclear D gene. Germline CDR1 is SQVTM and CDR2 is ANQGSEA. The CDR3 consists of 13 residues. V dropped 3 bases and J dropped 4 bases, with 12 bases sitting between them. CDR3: CSVDRGFATEAFF. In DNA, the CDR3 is TGCAGCGTTGATCGGGGATTTGCCACTGAAGCTTTCTTT. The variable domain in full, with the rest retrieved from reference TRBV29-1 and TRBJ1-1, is SAVISQKPSRDICQRGTSLTIQCQVDSQVTMMFWYRQQPGQSLTLIATANQGSEATYESGFVIDKFPISRPNLTFSTLTVSNMSPEDSSIYLCSVDRGFATEAFFGQGTRLTVV.

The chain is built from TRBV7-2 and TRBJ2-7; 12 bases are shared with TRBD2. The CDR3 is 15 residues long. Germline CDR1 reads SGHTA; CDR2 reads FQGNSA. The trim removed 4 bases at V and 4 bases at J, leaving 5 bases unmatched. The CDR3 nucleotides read TGTGCCAGCAGCTCTGGACTAGCGGGACGGTACGAGCAGTACTTC. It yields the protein CASSSGLAGRYEQYF.

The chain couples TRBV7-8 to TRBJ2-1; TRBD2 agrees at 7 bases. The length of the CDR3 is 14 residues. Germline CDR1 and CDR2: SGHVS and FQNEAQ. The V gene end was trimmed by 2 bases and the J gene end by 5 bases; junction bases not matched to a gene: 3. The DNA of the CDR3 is TGTGCCAGCAGCTTATCTAGCGGTAACAATGAGCAGTTCTTC. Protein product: CASSLSSGNNEQFF. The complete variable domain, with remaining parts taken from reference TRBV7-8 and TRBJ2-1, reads GAGVSQSPRYKVAKRGQDVALRCDPISGHVSLFWYQQALGQGPEFLTYFQNEAQLDKSGLPSDRFFAERPEGSVSTLKIQRTQQEDSAVYLCASSLSSGNNEQFFGPGTRLTVL.

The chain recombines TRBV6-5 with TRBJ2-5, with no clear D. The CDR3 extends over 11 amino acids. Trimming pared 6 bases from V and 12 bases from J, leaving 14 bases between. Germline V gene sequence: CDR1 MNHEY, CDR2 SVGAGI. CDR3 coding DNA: TGTGCCAGCAGGGCCCGGAAGCAGGAGTACTTC. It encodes CASRARKQEYF.

In nucleotides, the CDR3 is TGCGCCAGCAGCTTGGTTGCGGGTGGGTCCTACGAGCAGTACTTC. Its translation is CASSLVAGGSYEQYF. V gene TRBV5-1 combines with J gene TRBJ2-7, with D maybe TRBD2 (5 bases). Germline values: CDR1 SGHRS, CDR2 YFSETQ. The ends were cut back, 0 bases at V and 1 base at J, with 11 bases in the middle. The CDR3 has 15 residues.

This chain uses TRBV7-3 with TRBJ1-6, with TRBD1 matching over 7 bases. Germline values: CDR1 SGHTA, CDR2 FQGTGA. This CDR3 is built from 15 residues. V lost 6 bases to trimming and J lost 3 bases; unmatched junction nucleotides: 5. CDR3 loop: CASSLQGSYNSPLHF. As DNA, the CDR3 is TGTGCCAGCAGTCTACAGGGGAGCTATAATTCACCCCTCCACTTT.

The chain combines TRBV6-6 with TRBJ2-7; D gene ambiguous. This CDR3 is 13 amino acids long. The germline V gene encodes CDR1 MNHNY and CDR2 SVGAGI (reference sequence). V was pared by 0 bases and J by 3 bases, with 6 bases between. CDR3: CASSYSPNYEQYF. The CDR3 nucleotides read TGTGCCAGCAGTTACTCCCCTAACTACGAGCAGTACTTC.

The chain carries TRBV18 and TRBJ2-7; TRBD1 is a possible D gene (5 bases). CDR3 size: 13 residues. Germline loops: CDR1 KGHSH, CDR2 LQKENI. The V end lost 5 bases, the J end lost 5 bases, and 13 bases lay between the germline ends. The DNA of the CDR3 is TGTGCCAGCTCAACCGCTGGACACAACGAGCAGTACTTC. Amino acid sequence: CASSTAGHNEQYF.

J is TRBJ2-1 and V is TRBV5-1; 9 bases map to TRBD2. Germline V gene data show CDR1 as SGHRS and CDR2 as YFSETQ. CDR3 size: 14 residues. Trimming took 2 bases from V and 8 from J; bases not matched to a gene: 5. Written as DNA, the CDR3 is TGCGCCAGCAGCTTTGCGGGGGGGCGCGATGAGCAGTTCTTC. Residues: CASSFAGGRDEQFF.

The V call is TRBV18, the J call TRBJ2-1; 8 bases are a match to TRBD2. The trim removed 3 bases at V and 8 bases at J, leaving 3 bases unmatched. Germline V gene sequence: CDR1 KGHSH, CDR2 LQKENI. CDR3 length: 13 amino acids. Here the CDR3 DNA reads TGTGCCAGCTCACCTTTGCGGGAGGATGAGCAGTTCTTC. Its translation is CASSPLREDEQFF. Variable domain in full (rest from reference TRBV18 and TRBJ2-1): NAGVMQNPRHLVRRRGQEARLRCSPMKGHSHVYWYRQLPEEGLKFMVYLQKENIIDESGMPKERFSAEFPKEGPSILRIQQVVRGDSAAYFCASSPLREDEQFFGPGTRLTVL.

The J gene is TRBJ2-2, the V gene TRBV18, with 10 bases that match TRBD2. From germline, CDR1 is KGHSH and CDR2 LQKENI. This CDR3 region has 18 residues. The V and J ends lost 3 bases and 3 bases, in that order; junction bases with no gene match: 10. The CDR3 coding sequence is TGTGCCAGCTCACCCCGAGCCGGGACTAGCGTTGACACCGGGGAGCTGTTTTTT. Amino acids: CASSPRAGTSVDTGELFF.

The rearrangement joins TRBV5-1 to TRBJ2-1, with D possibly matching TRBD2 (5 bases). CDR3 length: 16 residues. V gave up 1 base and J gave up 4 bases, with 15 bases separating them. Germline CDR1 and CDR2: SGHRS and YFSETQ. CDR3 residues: CASSLRAGLTYNEQFF. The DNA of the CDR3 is TGCGCCAGCAGCTTGAGGGCGGGCCTGACATACAATGAGCAGTTCTTC.

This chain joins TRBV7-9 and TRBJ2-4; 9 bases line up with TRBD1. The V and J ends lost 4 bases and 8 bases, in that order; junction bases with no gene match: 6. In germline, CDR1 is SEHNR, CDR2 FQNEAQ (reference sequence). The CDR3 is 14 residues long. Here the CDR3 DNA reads TGTGCCAGCAGCTCCCGGGACAGGGTATACATTCAGTACTTC. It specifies CASSSRDRVYIQYF.

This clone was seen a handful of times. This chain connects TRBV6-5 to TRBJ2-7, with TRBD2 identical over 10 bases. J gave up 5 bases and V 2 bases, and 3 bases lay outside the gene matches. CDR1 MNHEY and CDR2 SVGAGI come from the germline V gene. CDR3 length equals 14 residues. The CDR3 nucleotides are TGTGCCAGCAGTTACATTAGCGGGGGGAACGAGCAGTACTTC. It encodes CASSYISGGNEQYF.

This chain's CDR3 is CAWSTRGGNGYTF. CDR3 in DNA: TGTGCCTGGAGTACCCGCGGGGGCAATGGCTACACCTTC. This chain links TRBV30 with TRBJ1-2; possibly TRBD1 for D (6 bases). Germline CDR1 GTSNPN, CDR2 SVGIG (reference sequence). The CDR3 loop spans 13 amino acids. The V end lost 2 bases, the J end lost 6 bases, and 13 bases lay between the germline ends.

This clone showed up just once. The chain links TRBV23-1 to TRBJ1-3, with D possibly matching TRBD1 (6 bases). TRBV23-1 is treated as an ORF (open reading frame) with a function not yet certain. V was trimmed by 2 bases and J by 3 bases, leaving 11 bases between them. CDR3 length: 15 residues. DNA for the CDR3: TGCGCCAGCAGTCAAGTGTCAGGGGTTGGAAACACCATATATTTT. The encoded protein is CASSQVSGVGNTIYF.

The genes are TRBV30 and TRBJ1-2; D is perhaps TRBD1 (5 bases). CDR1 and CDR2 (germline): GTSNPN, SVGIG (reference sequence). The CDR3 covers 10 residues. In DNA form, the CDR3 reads TGTGCAGGGGAGGGGACCGGCTACACCTTC. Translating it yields CAGEGTGYTF.

This CDR3 is CASSLAHGAGVNYGYTF. CDR3 DNA: TGTGCCAGCAGCTTAGCGCATGGAGCCGGGGTAAACTATGGCTACACCTTC. The chain joins TRBV7-2 to TRBJ1-2; D not resolved. The germline V gene has CDR1 SGHTA and CDR2 FQGNSA. V lost 0 bases to trimming and J lost 2 bases, with 16 bases between them. CDR3 length: 17 amino acids.

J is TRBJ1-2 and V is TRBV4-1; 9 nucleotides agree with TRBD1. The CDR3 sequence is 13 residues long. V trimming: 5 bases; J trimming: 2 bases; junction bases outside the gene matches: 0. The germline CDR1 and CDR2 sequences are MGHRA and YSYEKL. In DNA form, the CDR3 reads TGCGCCAGCAGCGGACAGGGGAACTATGGCTACACCTTC. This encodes CASSGQGNYGYTF.

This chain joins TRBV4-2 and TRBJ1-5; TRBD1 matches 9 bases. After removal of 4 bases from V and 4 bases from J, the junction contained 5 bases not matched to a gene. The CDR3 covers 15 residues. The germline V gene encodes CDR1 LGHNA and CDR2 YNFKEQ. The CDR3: CASSPGQGPNQPQHF. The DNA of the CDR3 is TGTGCCAGCAGCCCTGGACAGGGGCCTAATCAGCCCCAGCATTTT.